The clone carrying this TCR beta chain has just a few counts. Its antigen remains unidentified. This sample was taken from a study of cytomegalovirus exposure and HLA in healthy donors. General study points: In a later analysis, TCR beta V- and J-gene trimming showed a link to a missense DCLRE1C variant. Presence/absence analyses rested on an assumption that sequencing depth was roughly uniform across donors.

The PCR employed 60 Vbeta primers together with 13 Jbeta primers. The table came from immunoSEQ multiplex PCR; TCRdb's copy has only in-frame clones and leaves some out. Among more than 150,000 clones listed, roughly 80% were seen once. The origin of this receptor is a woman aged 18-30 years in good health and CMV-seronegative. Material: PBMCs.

CDR3 region: CASSLLVREGRDEQFF. Here the CDR3 DNA reads TGTGCCAGCAGTTTATTAGTCCGGGAGGGCCGAGATGAGCAGTTCTTC. The J gene is TRBJ2-1, the V gene TRBV27; 8 positions agree with TRBD2. CDR3 length equals 16 residues. The V segment lost 1 base and the J segment 8 bases; nucleotides outside the gene matches: 10. Germline-derived CDR1 and CDR2 are MNHEY and SMNVEV (reference sequence).